The rows below give T cell receptor beta chains drawn from one sample of a study of T cell changes during pregnancy in multiple sclerosis. Assay used: immunoSEQ multiplex PCR; TCRdb lists only in-frame clones, some missing. The profile shows under 90,000 clones, around 92% of them singletons. Specimen: peripheral blood, collected in the second trimester of pregnancy. These receptors came from a female donor in good health, enrolled as a control in a pregnancy study. Both conserved end residues are part of each CDR3. D genes are given only for firm matches. Clone size is not always given. Where it is, it says once, few, many or a class for expanded clones.

j_gene	abundance	d_gene	v_gene	CDR3aa	CDR3nt
TRBJ1-6	-	TRBD1	TRBV19	CASSIAGRGNSPLHF	TGTGCCAGTAGTATAGCTGGCAGGGGGAACTCACCCCTCCACTTT
TRBJ1-1	-	TRBD1	TRBV15	CATGQGPIMNTEAFF	TGTGCCACCGGACAGGGGCCGATCATGAACACTGAAGCTTTCTTT
TRBJ1-5	-	-	TRBV23-1	CASSQSVGLGGPDQPQHF	TGCGCCAGCAGTCAATCGGTAGGTTTGGGGGGACCGGATCAGCCCCAGCATTTT
TRBJ2-1	-	TRBD2	TRBV6-4	CASATEGGSYNEQFF	TGTGCCAGCGCTACAGAGGGCGGGAGCTACAATGAGCAGTTCTTC
TRBJ2-5	-	TRBD1	TRBV6-4	CASSVDRGETQYF	TGTGCCAGCAGCGTGGACAGGGGGGAGACCCAGTACTTC
TRBJ1-5	once	-	TRBV25-1	CASSGGLNQPQHF	TGTGCCAGCAGTGGGGGCCTCAATCAGCCCCAGCATTTT
TRBJ1-5	-	TRBD1	TRBV9	CASSPFTGGDQPQHF	TGTGCCAGCAGCCCCTTTACAGGGGGGGATCAGCCCCAGCATTTT
TRBJ2-5	few	-	TRBV6-1	CASIQKGEAETQYF	TGTGCCAGCATACAAAAAGGGGAGGCAGAGACCCAGTACTTC
TRBJ2-5	-	TRBD2	TRBV28	CASRRREGETQYF	TGTGCCAGCAGACGGAGGGAGGGAGAGACCCAGTACTTC
TRBJ1-6	-	TRBD1	TRBV5-1	CASSSDRGYSPLHF	TGCGCCAGCAGCTCGGACAGGGGTTATTCACCCCTCCACTTT
TRBJ1-2	-	-	TRBV7-9	CASSLVRVAYGYTF	TGTGCCAGCAGCTTGGTACGGGTGGCCTATGGCTACACCTTC
TRBJ2-1	-	-	TRBV14	CASSQLPGAYNEQFF	TGTGCCAGCAGCCAATTGCCAGGGGCCTACAATGAGCAGTTCTTC
TRBJ2-1	-	TRBD2	TRBV10-3	CATYPGTSGFSGSYNEQFF	TGTGCCACCTATCCCGGGACTAGCGGCTTTTCGGGCTCCTACAATGAGCAGTTCTTC
TRBJ1-5	few	-	TRBV28	CASGNLKGGSQPQHF	TGTGCCAGCGGTAACCTAAAAGGGGGTAGCCAGCCCCAGCATTTT
TRBJ1-5	-	-	TRBV28	CASSRTANYQPQHF	TGTGCCAGCAGCCGGACAGCAAATTATCAGCCCCAGCATTTT
TRBJ2-5	-	-	TRBV5-1	CASTQTGDLQETQYF	TGCGCCAGCACCCAAACGGGGGACCTACAAGAGACCCAGTACTTC
TRBJ2-1	few	TRBD2	TRBV6-4	CASSETSGSYNEQFF	TGTGCCAGCAGTGAGACTAGCGGCTCCTACAATGAGCAGTTCTTC
TRBJ2-7	-	TRBD2	TRBV5-1	CASSLDTGGAGAYEQYF	TGCGCCAGCAGCTTGGACACCGGAGGAGCGGGAGCTTACGAGCAGTACTTC
TRBJ2-1	once	-	TRBV6-5	CASSYPGVSYNEQFF	TGTGCCAGCAGTTACCCGGGAGTTTCCTACAATGAGCAGTTCTTC
TRBJ1-1	once	-	TRBV9	CASSFDLSVTEAFF	TGTGCCAGCAGCTTCGATTTGAGTGTCACTGAAGCTTTCTTT
TRBJ1-4	-	-	TRBV2	CASSAGVREKLFF	TGTGCCAGCAGTGCAGGGGTGAGGGAAAAACTGTTTTTT
TRBJ2-1	-	TRBD1	TRBV4-1	CASSRPGQSLEQFF	TGCGCCAGCAGCCGCCCGGGACAGTCTTTGGAGCAGTTCTTC
TRBJ1-2	-	-	TRBV10-3	CAISESGGGLNYGYTF	TGTGCCATCAGTGAGTCTGGGGGGGGACTAAACTATGGCTACACCTTC
TRBJ2-7	-	TRBD1	TRBV6-1	CATREGQGSLQQYF	TGTGCCACCAGAGAGGGACAGGGGTCACTACAGCAGTACTTC
TRBJ2-7	-	-	TRBV7-9	CASSLEVAIPYEQYF	TGTGCCAGCAGCTTAGAGGTAGCGATCCCCTACGAGCAGTACTTC
TRBJ2-2	-	-	TRBV19	CASSIMEGGAGELFF	TGTGCCAGTAGTATTATGGAGGGTGGAGCCGGGGAGCTGTTTTTT
TRBJ2-3	once	TRBD2	TRBV5-1	CASSWAGIAGLTDTQYF	TGCGCCAGCAGCTGGGCGGGAATAGCGGGGCTCACAGATACGCAGTATTTT
TRBJ2-5	-	-	TRBV19	CASSIGGMDPETQYF	TGTGCCAGTAGTATAGGGGGCATGGATCCAGAGACCCAGTACTTC
TRBJ1-5	-	-	TRBV27	CASSSGLSNQPQHF	TGTGCCAGCAGCTCCGGACTGAGCAATCAGCCCCAGCATTTT
TRBJ1-3	once	-	TRBV9	CASSDGTNSGNAIYF	TGTGCCAGCAGCGATGGGACTAACTCTGGAAACGCCATATATTTT
TRBJ1-6	-	-	TRBV2	CASSDGPNSPLHF	TGTGCCAGCAGTGATGGCCCAAATTCACCCCTCCACTTT
TRBJ2-1	-	TRBD1	TRBV28	CASSLISGTGGNEQFF	TGTGCCAGCAGCCTTATCTCCGGGACAGGGGGCAATGAGCAGTTCTTC
TRBJ2-3	-	-	TRBV6-1	CASKPGLYATDTQYF	TGTGCCAGCAAACCGGGACTCTATGCCACAGATACGCAGTATTTT
TRBJ1-2	once	-	TRBV28	CASKSGVYGYTF	TGTGCCAGCAAATCAGGGGTCTATGGCTACACCTTC
TRBJ2-1	-	-	TRBV4-2	CASSQLTGTYNEQFF	TGTGCCAGCAGCCAATTGACAGGTACCTACAATGAGCAGTTCTTC
TRBJ1-5	few	-	TRBV7-9	CASESRTYPRSNQPQHF	TGTGCCAGCGAGTCCCGGACATACCCACGTAGCAATCAGCCCCAGCATTTT
TRBJ1-4	-	-	TRBV2	CASSGSRGWEKLFF	TGTGCCAGCAGTGGTAGCAGGGGTTGGGAAAAACTGTTTTTT
TRBJ2-7	-	-	TRBV6-5	CASRLLALEEQYF	TGTGCCAGCCGGCTACTAGCCTTAGAAGAGCAGTACTTC
TRBJ2-1	-	TRBD2	TRBV6-6	CASSRRGLGGDNEQFF	TGTGCCAGCAGCCGACGGGGGTTGGGGGGGGACAATGAGCAGTTCTTC
TRBJ2-3	-	-	TRBV19	CASSITVLRGITDTQYF	TGTGCCAGTAGTATAACCGTACTACGAGGGATTACAGATACGCAGTATTTT
TRBJ1-2	-	TRBD1	TRBV7-2	CASSPRDSGRYGYTF	TGTGCCAGCAGTCCTCGGGACAGCGGACGCTATGGCTACACCTTC
TRBJ1-5	-	TRBD1	TRBV28	CASSFGQGQPQHF	TGTGCCAGCAGTTTCGGACAGGGGCAGCCCCAGCATTTT
TRBJ1-1	few	-	TRBV6-5	CASMGQMNTEAFF	TGTGCCAGCATGGGGCAGATGAACACTGAAGCTTTCTTT